This TCR beta chain was sequenced during a study of regulatory T cells in long-lasting Graves disease. Overall study context: Disease was considered persistent Graves' disease after over 5 years of antithyroid drugs (with positive TSH receptor antibodies).

The V and J ends lost 0 bases and 4 bases respectively, with 12 bases between them. The CDR3 has 15 amino acids. CDR1 and CDR2 (germline): SGHAT, FQNNGV. In its sample, this clonotype was seen many times. The sample's time point: persistent/refractory GD, antithyroid drugs over 5 years with positive TRAb. Researchers made the TCR library from RNA that was extracted from PBMCs. Arm-PCR with iRepertoire HTBI primers amplified the CDR3 regions for these TCR beta libraries. TCRdb processed the multiplex PCR reads anew with MiXCR; each CDR3 protein has one entry. The sample has 420,000 or so distinct CDR3 sequences, around 22% seen once.

The clonotype originates from a female donor with Graves disease. This chain uses TRBV11-2 with TRBJ1-2; D ambiguous. The sequenced sample was peripheral blood mononuclear cells (PBMCs), obtained when the disease was refractory, from a patient treated with antithyroid drugs. Written as DNA, the CDR3 is TGTGCCAGCAGCTTAGACGGACCGAAGCTCTATGGCTACACCTTC. Amino acid sequence: CASSLDGPKLYGYTF.